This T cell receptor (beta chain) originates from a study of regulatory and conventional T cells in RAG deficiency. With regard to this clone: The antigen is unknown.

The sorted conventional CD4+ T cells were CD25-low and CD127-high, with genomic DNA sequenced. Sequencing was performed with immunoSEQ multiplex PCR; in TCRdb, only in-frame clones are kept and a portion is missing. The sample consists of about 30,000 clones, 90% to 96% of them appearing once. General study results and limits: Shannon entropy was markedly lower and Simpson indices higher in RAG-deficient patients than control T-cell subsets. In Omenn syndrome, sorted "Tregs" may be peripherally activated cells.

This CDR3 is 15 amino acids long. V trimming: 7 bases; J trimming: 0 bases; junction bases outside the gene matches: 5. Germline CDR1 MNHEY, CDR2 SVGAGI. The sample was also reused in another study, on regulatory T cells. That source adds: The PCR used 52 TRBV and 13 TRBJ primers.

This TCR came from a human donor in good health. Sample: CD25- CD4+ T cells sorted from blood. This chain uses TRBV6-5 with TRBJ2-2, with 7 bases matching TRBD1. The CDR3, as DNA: TGTGCCAGCAATCGACAGGGCACGAACACCGGGGAGCTGTTTTTT. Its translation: CASNRQGTNTGELFF.